One and the same sample provided the 28 T cell receptor beta chains below, sequenced in a study of T cells in Graves' hyperthyroidism and ophthalmopathy. RNA transcripts provided the source from which TCR beta CDR3 regions were amplified. A set of HTBI primers served as the primers for a first-round RT-PCR of the TCR CDR3. One entry per CDR3 protein results from TCRdb running MiXCR on the multiplex PCR reads. The data contain some 510,000 distinct CDR3 sequences, approximately 44% of them singletons. Source material: peripheral blood or thyroid tissue (not recorded which). These receptors were taken from a woman aged 18-29 years with Graves' hyperthyroidism.

There are many counts of this clonotype. A read error may produce the germline difference seen at one junction end. This chain links TRBV7-7 with TRBJ2-5; D tentatively fits TRBD1 or TRBD2 (5 bases each). There are 14 residues in the CDR3. Germline V gene data show CDR1 as SSHAT and CDR2 as FNYEAQ (reference sequence). In nucleotides, the CDR3 is TGTGCTAGCAGCTTACTGGGGGTAGGCGAGACCCAGTACTTC. It encodes CASSLLGVGETQYF.

The chain is built from TRBV15 and TRBJ2-5; D may be TRBD2 (6 bases). The CDR3 is 17 residues long. From germline, CDR1 is LNHNV and CDR2 YYDKDF (reference sequence). Between the trimmed V and J ends, which lost 0 bases and 5 bases, there was a span of 19 bases. The CDR3 is CATSREVGARGRETQYF. CDR3 DNA: TGTGCCACCAGCAGAGAAGTAGGGGCACGAGGGAGGGAGACCCAGTACTTC.

This clonotype showed up many times. The rearrangement links TRBV20-1 to TRBJ1-5; possible D gene TRBD1, 6 bases. Germline V gives CDR1 DFQATT, CDR2 SNEGSKA (reference sequence). The CDR3 has 15 amino acids. V lost 0 bases to trimming and J lost 0 bases, with 9 bases between them. The DNA for the CDR3 is TGCAGTGCTAGAGACCAGGGGTATAGCAATCAGCCCCAGCATTTT. Translation: CSARDQGYSNQPQHF.

This clonotype showed up many times. V and J are TRBV15 and TRBJ1-5; D gene ambiguous. V gave up 5 bases and J gave up 9 bases, with 14 bases separating them. In germline, CDR1 is LNHNV, CDR2 YYDKDF (reference sequence). The CDR3 extends over 13 amino acids. CDR3 residues: CATSPAGPGPQHF. DNA of the CDR3: TGTGCCACCAGCCCCGCGGGTCCGGGGCCCCAGCATTTT.

The CDR3 bases are TGTGCCAGCAGCCAGGGACAGAATCACGTCCTGACTTTC. Residues: CASSQGQNHVLTF. The chain has TRBV7-3 and TRBJ2-6; TRBD1 aligns across 7 bases. The germline V gene has CDR1 SGHTA and CDR2 FQGTGA. The CDR3 has 13 amino acids. After removal of 5 bases from V and 11 bases from J, the junction contained 6 bases not matched to a gene.

The chain carries TRBV5-4 and TRBJ2-5; TRBD1 is a possible D gene (6 bases). The CDR3 is made up of 14 amino acids. Trimming cost V 4 bases and J 1 base, with 11 bases left between them. Looked up from germline, CDR1 is SGHNT and CDR2 is YYREEE (reference sequence). CDR3 DNA: TGTGCCAGCAGCCATAACAGGGCCCAAGAGACCCAGTACTTC. Translation gives CASSHNRAQETQYF.

The chain links TRBV29-1 to TRBJ1-5, with 7 bases fitting TRBD1. Unmatched junction bases numbered 3, after V lost 8 bases and J lost 5 bases. Germline lookup yields CDR1 SQVTM and CDR2 ANQGSEA. CDR3 length: 11 residues. The CDR3 bases are TGCAGCCCTGACAGGGATCAGCCCCAGCATTTT. Its translation is CSPDRDQPQHF.

The chain links TRBV2 to TRBJ1-5, with D hard to call. CDR3 length equals 9 residues. V was pared by 10 bases and J by 5 bases, with 3 bases between. Looked up from germline, CDR1 is SNHLY and CDR2 is FYNNEI. CDR3 loop: CATDQPQHF. DNA for the CDR3: TGTGCCACCGATCAGCCCCAGCATTTT.

V gene TRBV7-8 combines with J gene TRBJ2-3, with 9 bases fitting TRBD2. V was pared by 5 bases and J by 1 base, with 10 bases of the junction left unmatched. There are 17 residues in the CDR3. Per the germline V gene, CDR1 is SGHVS and CDR2 is FQNEAQ. CDR3 region: CASSESLAGSGTDTQYF. The CDR3 bases are TGTGCCAGCAGCGAATCTCTAGCGGGATCGGGCACAGATACGCAGTATTTT.

The chain carries TRBV7-8 and TRBJ1-2, with D possibly being TRBD1 (6 bases). Germline CDR1 and CDR2: SGHVS and FQNEAQ. V was shortened by 5 bases and J by 4 bases, with 14 bases between the two germline ends. The CDR3 runs to 14 residues. The CDR3 DNA follows: TGTGCCAGCAGCCAAACCAGGGGTGGCTATGGCTACACCTTC. Protein sequence: CASSQTRGGYGYTF.

The chain employs TRBV2 and TRBJ1-5; 7 bases align to TRBD1. Germline V gives CDR1 SNHLY, CDR2 FYNNEI. J was trimmed by 4 bases and V by 5 bases; bases with no gene match: 8. This CDR3 has 15 amino acids. The CDR3 reads CASSPAVRGNQPQHF. For the CDR3, the DNA is TGTGCCAGCAGTCCCGCCGTCAGGGGGAATCAGCCCCAGCATTTT.

The V call is TRBV9, the J call TRBJ1-5; D is undetermined. There are 13 residues in the CDR3. Trimming removed 2 bases at V and 4 bases at J, with 7 bases between. CDR1 SGDLS and CDR2 YYNGEE come from the germline V gene. CDR3 nucleotide sequence: TGTGCCAGCAGCGTTTTCGGGAATCAGCCCCAGCATTTT. This sequence encodes CASSVFGNQPQHF.

J is TRBJ2-5 and V is TRBV24-1; D remains ambiguous. The V gene's germline CDR1 is KGHDR and CDR2 SFDVKD. CDR3 size: 12 residues. Trimming stripped 3 bases from V and 13 bases from J, with 14 bases between. This CDR3 reads CATSDTRTTVYF. CDR3 DNA: TGTGCCACCAGTGATACCAGGACGACTGTGTACTTC.

This clonotype was counted at least ten times. The chain combines TRBV19 with TRBJ1-5; D may be TRBD1 (6 bases). Germline assignment: CDR1 LNHDA and CDR2 SQIVND (reference sequence). The V end was cut by 11 bases, the J end by 5 bases, with 13 bases between. CDR3 length equals 12 residues. The CDR3 is CAWQQGHQPQHF. CDR3 DNA sequence: TGTGCCTGGCAACAGGGCCATCAGCCCCAGCATTTT.

This chain connects TRBV7-9 to TRBJ1-1; TRBD1 matches 7 bases. The CDR3 consists of 14 residues. Germline values: CDR1 SEHNR, CDR2 FQNEAQ (reference sequence). With V trimmed by 5 bases and J by 4 bases, 7 bases remained unmatched. The CDR3 here is CASSPRQGSTEAFF. CDR3 DNA: TGTGCCAGCAGCCCGAGACAGGGAAGCACTGAAGCTTTCTTT. Combining the CDR3 with reference TRBV7-9 and TRBJ1-1 gives the whole variable domain DTGVSQNPRHKITKRGQNVTFRCDPISEHNRLYWYRQTLGQGPEFLTYFQNEAQLEKSRLLSDRFSAERPKGSFSTLEIQRTEQGDSAMYLCASSPRQGSTEAFFGQGTRLTVV.

The V call is TRBV7-9, the J call TRBJ2-7, with D possibly matching TRBD2 (6 bases). The V end lost 5 bases, the J end lost 4 bases, and 21 bases lay between the germline ends. This CDR3 has 16 amino acids. The germline gives CDR1 SEHNR, CDR2 FQNEAQ (reference sequence). The CDR3 loop is CASSERGGGVGYEQYF. The CDR3 DNA follows: TGTGCCAGCAGCGAGAGGGGTGGCGGGGTCGGGTACGAGCAGTACTTC.

The genes are TRBV6-5 and TRBJ2-5; the match to TRBD2 covers 8 bases. CDR3 length equals 13 residues. Trimming at V came to 4 bases and at J to 7 bases, leaving 5 bases not matched to a gene. Germline CDR1 is MNHEY and CDR2 is SVGAGI. The CDR3 reads CASSSGLDLTQYF. DNA of the CDR3: TGTGCCAGCAGTTCGGGACTAGATCTGACCCAGTACTTC.

This chain joins TRBV10-3 and TRBJ2-2; tentative D call: TRBD1 (5 bases). V was clipped by 10 bases and J by 6 bases, with 21 bases between them. The CDR3 loop spans 15 amino acids. Germline loops: CDR1 ENHRY, CDR2 SYGVKD. The CDR3 bases are TGTGCCAGCACCCCCCGGGCCTCCAGGGCCGGGGAGCTGTTTTTT. Its protein product is CASTPRASRAGELFF.

This clonotype was seen repeatedly, ten times or more. The V and J genes are TRBV7-9 and TRBJ1-1; tentatively, D is TRBD1 (5 bases). The CDR3 covers 13 residues. CDR1 and CDR2 (germline): SEHNR, FQNEAQ (reference sequence). The V end lost 5 bases, the J end lost 6 bases, and 13 bases lay between the germline ends. CDR3 nucleotides: TGTGCCAGCAGCGGGGCCAGGGTCTCTGAAGCTTTCTTT. Encoded protein: CASSGARVSEAFF.

The chain employs TRBV10-3 and TRBJ1-1; tentative D call: TRBD1 (5 bases). The CDR3 consists of 15 residues. The ends were cut back, 0 bases at V and 1 base at J, with 9 bases in the middle. Per germline, CDR1 ENHRY and CDR2 SYGVKD. CDR3 loop: CAISESGTGNTEAFF. CDR3 bases: TGTGCCATCAGTGAGTCGGGGACTGGGAACACTGAAGCTTTCTTT.

This clonotype occurred a few times. The V call is TRBV7-9, the J call TRBJ2-5, with no clear D. The V gene lost 5 bases and the J gene lost 1 base, with 14 bases spanning the gap. This CDR3 has 15 residues. Germline V lookup: CDR1 SEHNR, CDR2 FQNEAQ (reference sequence). CDR3 amino acids: CASSLSPAAQETQYF. The CDR3 DNA follows: TGTGCCAGCAGCCTCTCCCCGGCAGCCCAAGAGACCCAGTACTTC.

This clonotype was seen only a few times. The chain's CDR3 is CSARDWEGQGDTEAFF. CDR3 nucleotide sequence: TGCAGTGCTAGAGATTGGGAGGGACAGGGGGACACTGAAGCTTTCTTT. The genes are TRBV20-1 and TRBJ1-1, with 11 positions matching TRBD1. Germline V gene sequence: CDR1 DFQATT, CDR2 SNEGSKA (reference sequence). The CDR3 has 16 residues. The V and J ends lost 0 bases and 3 bases, in that order; junction bases with no gene match: 6.

The chain is built from TRBV7-8 and TRBJ1-5, with TRBD1 as a possible D gene (5 bases). CDR1 and CDR2 (germline): SGHVS, FQNEAQ. The CDR3 is 15 amino acids. The germline V and J ends were trimmed by 4 bases and 0 bases, with 10 bases remaining between them. The CDR3 spells CASSYGGFSNQPQHF. The CDR3 DNA reads as TGTGCCAGCAGCTACGGGGGTTTTAGCAATCAGCCCCAGCATTTT.

The genes are TRBV24-1 and TRBJ2-6, with D perhaps matching TRBD1 (8 bases). Germline V gives CDR1 KGHDR, CDR2 SFDVKD. V lost 9 bases and J 4 bases, leaving 21 bases between the germline ends. The CDR3 has 17 residues. CDR3 sequence: CATQAGQGAAGANVLTF. In DNA form, the CDR3 reads TGTGCCACCCAAGCGGGGCAGGGGGCGGCGGGGGCCAACGTCCTGACTTTC.

With respect to this clonotype: This is likely a read error, given that the CDR3 carries no conserved phenylalanine or tryptophan at its end. It is unclear where the CDR3 begins or ends on the DNA, so no DNA is shown, and the CDR3 is as TCRdb lists it. The genes are TRBV7-2 and TRBJ1-6. Germline V gene sequence: CDR1 SGHTA, CDR2 FQGNSA. The CDR3 numbers 9 amino acids, ends counted. CDR3 loop: CASSRDGNY.

This clonotype has just a few counts. V usage is TRBV20-1 and J usage is TRBJ2-7; D remains ambiguous. Germline assignment: CDR1 DFQATT and CDR2 SNEGSKA (reference sequence). V was pared by 0 bases and J by 3 bases, with 6 bases between. The CDR3 totals 12 residues. In nucleotides, the CDR3 is TGCAGTGCTAGAGATCCCGGCTACGAGCAGTACTTC. It encodes CSARDPGYEQYF.

This clonotype has only one observation. V usage is TRBV15 and J usage is TRBJ2-6; perhaps TRBD2 as D (5 bases). The germline V gene encodes CDR1 LNHNV and CDR2 YYDKDF (reference sequence). V shed 2 bases and J shed 4 bases, with 12 bases lying between them. CDR3 size: 16 residues. The CDR3 coding sequence is TGTGCCACCAGCAGACGGGCGGGCACCGGGGCCAACGTCCTGACTTTC. Protein product: CATSRRAGTGANVLTF. The variable domain in full, with the rest retrieved from reference TRBV15 and TRBJ2-6, is DAMVIQNPRYQVTQFGKPVTLSCSQTLNHNVMYWYQQKSSQAPKLLFHYYDKDFNNEADTPDNFQSRRPNTSFCFLDIRSPGLGDTAMYLCATSRRAGTGANVLTFGAGSRLTVL.

In its sample, this clonotype was seen many times. The CDR3 sequence: CASSVLESYEQYF. The CDR3 DNA reads as TGTGCCAGCAGTGTACTCGAGAGCTACGAGCAGTACTTC. The chain uses TRBV6-5 and TRBJ2-7; D is unresolved. Germline CDR1 is MNHEY and CDR2 is SVGAGI. V shed 5 bases and J shed 3 bases, with 11 bases lying between them. The CDR3 contains 13 residues.